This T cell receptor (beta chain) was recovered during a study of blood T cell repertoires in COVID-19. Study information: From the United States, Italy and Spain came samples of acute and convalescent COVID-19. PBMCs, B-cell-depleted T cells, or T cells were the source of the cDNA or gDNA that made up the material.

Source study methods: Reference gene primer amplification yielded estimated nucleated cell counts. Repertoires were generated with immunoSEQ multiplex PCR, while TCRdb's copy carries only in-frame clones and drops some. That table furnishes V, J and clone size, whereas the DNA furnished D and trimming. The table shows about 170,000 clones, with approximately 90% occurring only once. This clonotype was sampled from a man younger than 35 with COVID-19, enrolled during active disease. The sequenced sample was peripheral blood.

The CDR3 region is CASSLGTEIYGYTF. CDR3 coding DNA: TGTGCCAGCAGCTTAGGGACAGAGATATATGGCTACACCTTC. The J gene is TRBJ1-2, the V gene TRBV7-9; D perhaps matches TRBD1 (6 bases). The length of the CDR3 is 14 residues. CDR1 and CDR2 (germline): SEHNR, FQNEAQ (reference sequence). The ends were cut back, 1 base at V and 5 bases at J, with 11 bases in the middle.